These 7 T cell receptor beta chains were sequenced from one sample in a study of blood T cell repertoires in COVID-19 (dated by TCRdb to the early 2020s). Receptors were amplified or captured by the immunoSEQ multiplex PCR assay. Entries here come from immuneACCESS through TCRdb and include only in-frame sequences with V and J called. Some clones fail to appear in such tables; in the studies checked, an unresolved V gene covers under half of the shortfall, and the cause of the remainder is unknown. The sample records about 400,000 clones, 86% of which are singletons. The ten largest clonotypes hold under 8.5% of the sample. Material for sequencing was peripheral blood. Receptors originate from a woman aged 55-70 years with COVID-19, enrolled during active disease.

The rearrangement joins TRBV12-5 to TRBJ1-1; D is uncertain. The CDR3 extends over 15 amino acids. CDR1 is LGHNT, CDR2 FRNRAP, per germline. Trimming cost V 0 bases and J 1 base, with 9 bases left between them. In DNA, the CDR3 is TGTGCTAGTGGTTTGGTAGCCGAGGGGAACACTGAAGCTTTCTTT. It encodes CASGLVAEGNTEAFF.

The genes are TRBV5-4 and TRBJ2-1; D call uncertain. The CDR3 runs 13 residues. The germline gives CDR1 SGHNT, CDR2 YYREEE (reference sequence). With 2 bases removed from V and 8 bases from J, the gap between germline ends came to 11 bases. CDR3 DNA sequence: TGTGCCAGCAGCTTAACAGTTCAGGATGAGCAGTTCTTC. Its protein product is CASSLTVQDEQFF. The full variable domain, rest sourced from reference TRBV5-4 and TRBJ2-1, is ETGVTQSPTHLIKTRGQQVTLRCSSQSGHNTVSWYQQALGQGPQFIFQYYREEENGRGNFPPRFSGLQFPNYSSELNVNALELDDSALYLCASSLTVQDEQFFGPGTRLTVL.

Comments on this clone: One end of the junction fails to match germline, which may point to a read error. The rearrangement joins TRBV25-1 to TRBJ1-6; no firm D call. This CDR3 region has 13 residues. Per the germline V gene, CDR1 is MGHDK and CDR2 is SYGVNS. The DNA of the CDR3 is TGTGCCAGCAAAGGAGTCGACTATTCTCCCCTCCACTTT. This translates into CASKGVDYSPLHF.

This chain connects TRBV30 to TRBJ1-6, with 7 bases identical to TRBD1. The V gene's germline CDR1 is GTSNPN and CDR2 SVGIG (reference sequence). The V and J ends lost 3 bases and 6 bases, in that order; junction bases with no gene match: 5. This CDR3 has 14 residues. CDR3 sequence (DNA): TGTGCCTGGAGCACAGGGGTTCTTAATTCACCCCTCCACTTT. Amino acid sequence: CAWSTGVLNSPLHF.

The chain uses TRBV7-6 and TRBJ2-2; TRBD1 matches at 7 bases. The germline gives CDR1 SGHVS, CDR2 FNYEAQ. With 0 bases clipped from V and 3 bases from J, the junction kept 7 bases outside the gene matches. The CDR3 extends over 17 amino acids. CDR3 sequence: CASSLAPLTGDTGELFF. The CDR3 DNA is TGTGCCAGCAGCTTAGCGCCCCTCACAGGGGACACCGGGGAGCTGTTTTTT.

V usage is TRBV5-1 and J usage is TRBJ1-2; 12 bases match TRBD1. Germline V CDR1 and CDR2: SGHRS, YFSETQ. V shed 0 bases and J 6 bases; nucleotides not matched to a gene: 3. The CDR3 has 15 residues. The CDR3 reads CASSLDRDRGHGYTF. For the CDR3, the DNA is TGCGCCAGCAGCTTGGACCGGGACAGGGGGCATGGCTACACCTTC.

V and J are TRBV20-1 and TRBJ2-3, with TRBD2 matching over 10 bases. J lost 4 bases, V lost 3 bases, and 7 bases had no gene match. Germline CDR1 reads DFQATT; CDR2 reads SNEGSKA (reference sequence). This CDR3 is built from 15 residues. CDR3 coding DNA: TGCAGTGCTAGTGAGCGGGGGGGTCTCCCAGATACGCAGTATTTT. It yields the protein CSASERGGLPDTQYF.